The 20 T cell receptor beta chains below all came from one sample that was sequenced in a study of blood T cell repertoires in COVID-19. Repertoires were generated with immunoSEQ multiplex PCR, while TCRdb's copy carries only in-frame clones and drops some. The data contain some 200,000 clones, around 84% of them singletons. The source material was peripheral blood. Every receptor here comes from a young man with active or convalescent COVID-19.

Concerning this clone: This CDR3 is also generated by other DNA sequences in the sample. The CDR3 protein is CAWSVAGGYGYTF. The CDR3 DNA is TGTGCCTGGAGTGTAGCAGGGGGCTATGGCTACACCTTC. This chain connects TRBV30 to TRBJ1-2, with TRBD1 identical over 7 bases. Germline values: CDR1 GTSNPN, CDR2 SVGIG (reference sequence). CDR3 length equals 13 residues. J lost 4 bases, V lost 0 bases, and 2 bases had no gene match.

The V and J genes are TRBV7-2 and TRBJ2-7, with a weak D call TRBD2 (5 bases). The CDR3 covers 17 residues. Trimming removed 5 bases at V and 5 bases at J, with 25 bases between. Germline-derived CDR1 and CDR2 are SGHTA and FQGNSA. CDR3 protein: CASSLPDSNPSIDEQYF. CDR3 in DNA: TGTGCCAGCAGCCTTCCGGACTCCAACCCGTCCATCGACGAGCAGTACTTC. The full variable domain, its missing parts supplied by reference TRBV7-2 and TRBJ2-7, is GAGVSQSPSNKVTEKGKDVELRCDPISGHTALYWYRQSLGQGLEFLIYFQGNSAPDKSGLPSDRFSAERTGGSVSTLTIQRTQQEDSAVYLCASSLPDSNPSIDEQYFGPGTRLTVT.

V gene TRBV28 combines with J gene TRBJ2-2, with TRBD1 matching over 11 bases. The ends lost 6 bases at V and 5 bases at J; junction bases unmatched: 11. This CDR3 comprises 17 residues. Per germline, CDR1 MDHEN and CDR2 SYDVKM. Here the CDR3 DNA reads TGTGCCAGCAGCCCATCCCCGGGACAGGGGGTAACCGGGGAGCTGTTTTTT. Amino acid sequence: CASSPSPGQGVTGELFF.

V gene TRBV6-2 or TRBV6-3 combines with J gene TRBJ1-5; tentative D call: TRBD1 (5 bases). Germline lookup yields CDR1 MNHEY and CDR2 SVGEGT. The ends were cut back, 4 bases at V and 3 bases at J, with 25 bases in the middle. The CDR3 spans 19 residues. The CDR3 loop reads CASSSNQGLASFLNQPQHF. CDR3 DNA sequence: TGTGCCAGCAGTTCGAATCAGGGACTCGCTTCTTTCCTCAATCAGCCCCAGCATTTT.

The gene calls are TRBV2 and TRBJ1-2; D is unclear. Germline-derived CDR1 and CDR2 are SNHLY and FYNNEI. The CDR3 totals 13 residues. V lost 6 bases, J lost 2 bases, and 10 bases lay in between. The CDR3 is CASSADGNYGYTF. In DNA, the CDR3 is TGTGCCAGCAGCGCAGACGGGAACTATGGCTACACCTTC.

The genes are TRBV6-6 and TRBJ2-2, with D tentatively TRBD2 (6 bases). Germline V CDR1 and CDR2: MNHNY, SVGAGI (reference sequence). With 0 bases removed from V and 6 bases from J, the gap between germline ends came to 11 bases. This CDR3 has 15 amino acids. The CDR3: CASSYSGREAGELFF. Written as DNA, the CDR3 is TGTGCCAGCAGTTACTCGGGCAGGGAGGCCGGGGAGCTGTTTTTT.

This chain uses TRBV28 with TRBJ2-3, with TRBD2 matching over 13 bases. The CDR3 extends over 16 amino acids. J was trimmed by 0 bases and V by 5 bases; bases with no gene match: 2. The germline V gene has CDR1 MDHEN and CDR2 SYDVKM. The CDR3 sequence is CASSQLAGGSTDTQYF. Here the CDR3 DNA reads TGTGCCAGCAGTCAACTAGCGGGGGGGAGCACAGATACGCAGTATTTT.

The chain is built from TRBV27 and TRBJ1-6; 10 nucleotides agree with TRBD1. V shed 2 bases and J 8 bases; nucleotides not matched to a gene: 9. The CDR3 consists of 17 residues. Germline-derived CDR1 and CDR2 are MNHEY and SMNVEV (reference sequence). CDR3 DNA sequence: TGTGCCAGCAGTTTAACGGGACAGGGGCGCTTTGATTCACCCCTCCACTTT. It is translated as CASSLTGQGRFDSPLHF.

The J gene is TRBJ2-3, the V gene TRBV5-1; D perhaps matches TRBD2 (5 bases). Germline V lookup: CDR1 SGHRS, CDR2 YFSETQ. Trimming cost V 0 bases and J 2 bases, with 7 bases left between them. The CDR3 runs 14 residues. CDR3 protein: CASSLGGNTDTQYF. In DNA form, the CDR3 reads TGCGCCAGCAGCTTGGGAGGGAACACAGATACGCAGTATTTT.

The genes are TRBV29-1 and TRBJ2-1; 9 nucleotides align to TRBD2. The CDR3 has 13 amino acids. Per germline, CDR1 SQVTM and CDR2 ANQGSEA. With V trimmed by 4 bases and J by 5 bases, 3 bases remained unmatched. For the CDR3, the DNA is TGCAGCGTTGGTTCTAGCGGGAACAATGAGCAGTTCTTC. Residues: CSVGSSGNNEQFF.

This clone has at least ten counts. The CDR3 nucleotides are TGTGCCAGCAGTCGTAGCGGGGGGGCCACAGATACGCAGTATTTT. Amino acids: CASSRSGGATDTQYF. This rearrangement joins TRBV6-4 to TRBJ2-3, with TRBD2 matching 11 bases. This CDR3 has 15 residues. J lost 2 bases, V lost 5 bases, and 3 bases had no gene match. Germline lookup yields CDR1 MRHNA and CDR2 SNTAGT.

The chain couples TRBV5-4 to TRBJ1-6, with no clear D. Germline lookup yields CDR1 SGHNT and CDR2 YYREEE (reference sequence). Deletions cut 3 bases from V and 10 bases from J, with 14 bases between. CDR3 length: 14 amino acids. The CDR3 DNA is TGTGCCAGCAGCTCCCTAACTAGAGGCTCACCCCTCCACTTT. As protein: CASSSLTRGSPLHF.

The chain recombines TRBV6-2 or TRBV6-3 with TRBJ2-1; D is possibly TRBD2 (5 bases). CDR3 length equals 11 residues. V lost 6 bases to trimming and J lost 15 bases, with 15 bases between them. Germline V gives CDR1 MNHEY, CDR2 SVGEGT. In DNA form, the CDR3 reads TGTGCCAGCAGCTCTAATGGAGGTCCGTTCTTC. Its protein product is CASSSNGGPFF.

The chain combines TRBV11-2 with TRBJ1-6; TRBD1 matches 9 bases. Germline lookup yields CDR1 SGHAT and CDR2 FQNNGV. J lost 11 bases, V lost 6 bases, and 8 bases had no gene match. CDR3 length: 14 residues. CDR3 sequence: CASRLQGARAPLHF. The CDR3 nucleotides read TGTGCCAGCAGATTACAGGGGGCCAGGGCACCCCTCCACTTT. Full variable domain (outside the CDR3, taken from reference TRBV11-2 and TRBJ1-6): EAGVAQSPRYKIIEKRQSVAFWCNPISGHATLYWYQQILGQGPKLLIQFQNNGVVDDSQLPKDRFSAERLKGVDSTLKIQPAKLEDSAVYLCASRLQGARAPLHFGNGTRLTVT.

The chain carries TRBV6-1 and TRBJ1-4; tentatively, D is TRBD1 (5 bases). Trimming left V 0 bases short and J 6 bases short, with 8 bases between. The CDR3 is 14 amino acids. CDR1 and CDR2 from the germline V gene are MNHNS and SASEGT. The CDR3 DNA is TGTGCCAGCAGTGAAGCCTGGGGGGATGAAAAACTGTTTTTT. Protein sequence: CASSEAWGDEKLFF.

The chain employs TRBV20-1 and TRBJ2-3; D is perhaps TRBD2 (7 bases). CDR1 and CDR2 from the germline V gene are DFQATT and SNEGSKA (reference sequence). The CDR3 has 14 residues. Trimming cost V 3 bases and J 7 bases, with 17 bases left between them. CDR3 residues: CSASSRGALNTQYF. CDR3 DNA sequence: TGCAGTGCTAGTAGCCGGGGGGCCCTCAATACGCAGTATTTT.

The chain uses TRBV6-1 and TRBJ2-2; D possibly corresponds to TRBD1 (5 bases). V was shortened by 3 bases and J by 4 bases, with 9 bases between the two germline ends. The germline V gene encodes CDR1 MNHNS and CDR2 SASEGT. The CDR3 has 14 amino acids. CDR3 DNA sequence: TGTGCCAGCAGTGATCACAGGACCACCGGGGAGCTGTTTTTT. It specifies CASSDHRTTGELFF.

DNA of the CDR3: TGTGCCACTCGACAGGGGACGGAAAATTCACCCCTCCACTTT. Encoded protein: CATRQGTENSPLHF. The J gene is TRBJ1-6, the V gene TRBV2, with 8 positions matching TRBD1. Trimming took 10 bases from V and 7 from J; bases not matched to a gene: 9. This CDR3 comprises 14 residues. CDR1 and CDR2 (germline): SNHLY, FYNNEI.

The chain is built from TRBV9 and TRBJ1-2; D remains unclear. Germline CDR1 and CDR2: SGDLS and YYNGEE. This CDR3 region has 13 residues. V lost 0 bases, J lost 2 bases, and 5 bases lay in between. The CDR3 region has the DNA TGTGCCAGCAGCGTAGTGGAGAACTATGGCTACACCTTC. It translates to CASSVVENYGYTF.

The V call is TRBV20-1, the J call TRBJ2-1, with D hard to call. V lost 0 bases and J 12 bases, leaving 9 bases between the germline ends. This CDR3 contains 11 residues. Germline V CDR1 and CDR2: DFQATT, SNEGSKA (reference sequence). DNA for the CDR3: TGCAGTGCTAGAGAGGCGGTAGGGCAGTTCTTC. This gives the protein CSAREAVGQFF.